This T cell receptor (beta chain) was identified in a study of T-cell reconstitution after alpha-beta-depleted transplantation in children. This clonotype was seen more than once but under ten times. Trimming removed 0 bases from V and 5 bases from J, with 14 bases in between. The CDR3 totals 16 residues. Germline CDR1 reads LGHNA; CDR2 reads YNFKEQ. Using unique molecular identifiers, the investigators prepared the TCRbeta library. TCRdb reanalysed the PCR reads using MiXCR and keeps one entry per CDR3 protein. The data contain 380,000 or so distinct CDR3 sequences, roughly 14% of them singletons. The sequencing here drew on PBMCs, taken from the stem cell graft. The V and J genes are TRBV4-2 and TRBJ2-1, with D perhaps TRBD1 or TRBD2 (5 bases each). This receptor was identified in a human donor who donated a stem cell graft to a child with Fanconi anemia. The CDR3 DNA sequence: TGTGCCAGCAGCCAAGATTTGGGGGTGCGTAACAATGAGCAGTTCTTC. It yields the protein CASSQDLGVRNNEQFF.